This T cell receptor beta chain was obtained from a study of T cell responses to AZD1222 COVID-19 vaccine. Study summary: Combined were second doses at about 4 or about 12 weeks. The study's findings and limits: There were mostly white British donors and more females than males, and clonal diversity was possibly underestimated. Distributed over spike, vaccine-associated CD4 TCRs predominated at 160-218 and 743-854.

Produced via immunoSEQ multiplex PCR; TCRdb's table is partial and in-frame only. The sample yields roughly 100,000 clones, about nine tenths seen once. This clone was detected once. Its antigen is not known. Per germline, CDR1 SGHTA and CDR2 FQGNSA. The trim removed 3 bases at V and 7 bases at J, leaving 3 bases unmatched. The CDR3 sequence is 12 residues long. This chain joins TRBV7-2 and TRBJ2-7; TRBD1 matches 7 bases. This sequence originates from an adult in good health. Sequences were derived from peripheral blood, sampled on day 0 of AZD1222 vaccination. The CDR3 protein is CASSFSDREQYF. In nucleotides, the CDR3 is TGTGCCAGCAGCTTTTCGGACAGGGAGCAGTACTTC.